This T cell receptor beta chain is drawn from a study of CD4 T cells in relation to SARS-CoV-2 and coronaviruses (dated by TCRdb to 2020 to 2022). Notes on the research overall: In the ViraFEST assay, PBMCs were cultured with antigen for roughly ten days, after which TCR beta CDR3s were sequenced to identify antigen-specific clonal expansions. Among the roughly twelve convalescent patients, 8 males and 4 females were included, and two of the subjects were Hispanic. A median age of approximately 40 years, with a range of 21 to 72 years, was recorded for the full convalescent cohort of around twelve patients. Shared crossreactive spike epitopes were mapped to their HLA restriction using patient-derived lymphoblastoid cell lines. Samples from three pre-COVID donors and the naive versus memory experiments were sequenced with the Adaptive Biotechnologies TCR-sequencing kit; other data were Illumina-based. At the level of individual TCR clonotypes, the study measured memory CD4+ T cell crossreactivity between SARS-CoV-2 spike protein and common cold coronavirus spike proteins. Expansion assays from other donors in the study were sequenced with a different, Illumina-based TCR-beta assay. On the study overall, not on this receptor specifically: Significantly weaker SARS-CoV-2-driven expansion was shown by crossreactive clones than by monoreactive clones, consistent with antigenic imprinting. Because the crossreactivity analysis focused on spike protein, crossreactivity against other viral proteins was not assessed. Pre-pandemic and post-infection samples were not both contributed by any donor, so tracing of the source of pre-existing responses was limited. Naive versus memory sequencing indicated that memory recall responses, rather than primary responses primed during culture, are detected by the assay. In approximately 60% of donors, memory CD4+ clonotypes turned up that crossrecognized SARS-CoV-2 and at least one common cold coronavirus spike. The study was limited by small numbers of patients and tested TCRs.

In regard to this clone: Its specific antigen is unknown. No clone much larger than this one lies a single base away; base qualities are absent.

Naive and memory CD4+ T cells were separated from cryopreserved PBMCs by CD4 enrichment followed by EasySep naive CD4+ T cell enrichment. For nine to eleven days, sorted naive or memory CD4+ T cells (more than 85,000) were cultured at a 1:1 ratio with T cell-depleted PBMCs and CEF peptides. In general, triplicate replicate wells were used for every peptide culture condition. Ficoll-Paque PLUS gradient centrifugation was used to isolate PBMCs from leukapheresis product or whole blood. PBMCs were either used fresh in the expansion assay or cryopreserved at -140 degrees C. The QIAamp Micro DNA Kit was used to extract genomic DNA from the CD4+ T cells. V is reduced by 2 bases and J by 0 bases, leaving a spacing of 9 bases between them. The CDR3 runs 15 amino acids, cysteine and phenylalanine included. The kept DNA is CDR3 alone, 45 bases in frame from the first base. According to the germline V gene (reference sequence), CDR1 reads LNHDA and CDR2 reads SQIVND.

Survey-level immunoSEQ TCR-beta sequencing was performed on DNA from CEF-cultured naive and memory CD4+ T cells. In the original analysis: During preprocessing, nonproductive sequences were removed, along with CDR3s that did not begin with C, did not end with F or W, or were shorter than 7 amino acids. Antigen-specific clonotypes were called with the MANAFEST web app, based on expansion relative to reference and other culture wells. A clone was considered positive if significant expansion relative to the reference culture was observed in 2 of 3 replicate wells at an FDR below 0.05. Positive clones also required significant expansion versus all other tandem wells and an odds ratio above 5. Cultured and uncultured naive and memory CD4+ repertoires were searched for previously identified spike- and CEF-reactive CDR3s. Pairwise Levenshtein distance, computed with the stringdist R package after three terminal residues were trimmed from each end, was used as the measure of CDR3 homology. TCRdb took this table from immuneACCESS and kept in-frame rearrangements with V and J called. Such tables lack part of the clones; where checked against another copy, unresolved V genes explain under half of the gap, and the rest is unexplained. V and J calls and clone size are those listed in that table; D and trimming were worked out from the DNA. The table for this sample lists about 36,000 clones; 77% of them were counted only once. The top ten clones comprise roughly 2.8% of the sample.

The sequenced sample was memory CD4+ T cells from PBMCs, cultured in vitro. The label giving this sample's cell subset or site can be read as: memory (non-naive) CD4+ T cells. The chain is encoded by TRBV19 joined to TRBJ2-3; the D gene cannot be resolved beyond TRBD1 or TRBD2, each matching 5 bases. The origin of this receptor is an adult with COVID-19. At the DNA level, the sequence is TGTGCCAGTAGTATATGGGGACCGAGCACAGATACGCAGTATTTT. This is translated as CASSIWGPSTDTQYF. When the CDR3 is completed using the reference TRBV19 and TRBJ2-3 genes on either side, the full variable domain is DGGITQSPKYLFRKEGQNVTLSCEQNLNHDAMYWYRQDPGQGLRLIYYSQIVNDFQKGDIAEGYSVSREKKESFPLTVTSAQKNPTAFYLCASSIWGPSTDTQYFGPGTRLTVL.